This T cell receptor (beta chain) was retrieved from a study of radiotherapy plus CTLA-4 blockade in lung cancer. V dropped 1 base and J dropped 1 base, with 12 bases sitting between them. Germline V CDR1 and CDR2: SEHNR, FQNEAQ (reference sequence). This CDR3 is built from 16 residues. Some clones are missing from TCRdb's copy, which holds only in-frame ones; the method was immunoSEQ multiplex PCR. The table shows 35,000 or so clones, with approximately 85% occurring only once. The sample in question was peripheral blood, obtained from a patient treated with radiotherapy plus ipilimumab. The clonotype originates from a human donor with non-small cell lung cancer who had stable disease on radiotherapy plus ipilimumab. The chain combines TRBV7-9 with TRBJ2-3, with TRBD2 as a possible D gene (5 bases). The CDR3 region has the DNA TGTGCCAGCAGCTTAGAGAGGGAGTTGGGCACAGATACGCAGTATTTT. Its protein product is CASSLERELGTDTQYF. The full variable domain, its missing parts supplied by reference TRBV7-9 and TRBJ2-3, is DTGVSQNPRHKITKRGQNVTFRCDPISEHNRLYWYRQTLGQGPEFLTYFQNEAQLEKSRLLSDRFSAERPKGSFSTLEIQRTEQGDSAMYLCASSLERELGTDTQYFGPGTRLTVL.